These 24 T cell receptor beta chains originate from one sample sequenced in a study of cytomegalovirus exposure and HLA in healthy donors. With 60 Vbeta and 13 Jbeta primers, the PCR was carried out. The protocol was immunoSEQ multiplex PCR, while the TCRdb copy is restricted to in-frame clones and leaves out a portion. In the table there are around 200,000 clones, approximately 83% of which are singletons. Sequencing was performed on PBMCs. Receptors originate from a woman aged 45 to 65 in good health and CMV-seropositive.

The chain recombines TRBV6-6 with TRBJ2-5; D ambiguous. Germline CDR1 and CDR2: MNHNY and SVGAGI (reference sequence). Trimming stripped 2 bases from V and 4 bases from J, with 8 bases between. The CDR3 is made up of 13 amino acids. This CDR3 reads CASSYGPGETQYF. In DNA, the CDR3 is TGTGCCAGCAGTTACGGTCCAGGAGAGACCCAGTACTTC.

This clone has more than one count but fewer than ten. The J gene is TRBJ1-2, the V gene TRBV5-1; 7 bases align to TRBD1. Germline V gene data show CDR1 as SGHRS and CDR2 as YFSETQ. The CDR3 sequence is 13 residues long. Trimming removed 4 bases from V and 4 bases from J; junction bases left unmatched: 4. CDR3 in DNA: TGCGCCAGCAGCGGGTCAGGGGGCTATGGCTACACCTTC. This encodes CASSGSGGYGYTF.

The chain recombines TRBV18 with TRBJ1-3, with D perhaps matching TRBD1 (6 bases). Trimming cost V 8 bases and J 0 bases, with 11 bases left between them. CDR1 KGHSH and CDR2 LQKENI come from the germline V gene. The CDR3 is 14 amino acids. CDR3 loop: CASTGTNSGNTIYF. CDR3 DNA: TGTGCCAGCACAGGGACAAACTCTGGAAACACCATATATTTT.

The rearrangement links TRBV7-9 to TRBJ1-2; D ambiguous. The germline gives CDR1 SEHNR, CDR2 FQNEAQ (reference sequence). V dropped 5 bases and J dropped 3 bases, with 13 bases sitting between them. The CDR3 loop spans 14 amino acids. CDR3 residues: CASSQTSTYYGYTF. The CDR3 nucleotides read TGTGCCAGCAGCCAAACGAGTACTTACTATGGCTACACCTTC.

The chain carries TRBV5-1 and TRBJ1-2, with D unclear. CDR3 length: 15 amino acids. Per germline, CDR1 SGHRS and CDR2 YFSETQ. V lost 3 bases to trimming and J lost 7 bases, with 19 bases between them. The CDR3: CASSSYLRVHGGYTF. The CDR3 DNA sequence: TGCGCCAGCAGCTCCTACCTGCGGGTGCACGGTGGCTACACCTTC.

V usage is TRBV6-5 and J usage is TRBJ2-2, with D tentatively TRBD1 (5 bases). The CDR3 is 15 amino acids. CDR1 is MNHEY and CDR2 is SVGAGI in the germline V gene. The V end lost 5 bases, the J end lost 6 bases, and 16 bases lay between the germline ends. The CDR3, as DNA: TGTGCCAGCAGTCCAAGGGGTTATGGCGCCGGGGAGCTGTTTTTT. Translated: CASSPRGYGAGELFF.

Points on this clone: Germline is not matched at one junction end, which may reflect a read error. This chain links TRBV4-2 with TRBJ1-5, with 10 bases matching TRBD1. Germline V lookup: CDR1 LGHNA, CDR2 YNFKEQ. The CDR3 contains 15 residues. CDR3 amino acids: CASSPVGQGSEPQHF. The CDR3 DNA reads as TGTGCCAGCAGCCCCGTGGGACAGGGGTCGGAGCCGCAGCATTTT.

The chain uses TRBV10-3 and TRBJ2-7; the match to TRBD1 covers 7 bases. With V trimmed by 0 bases and J by 4 bases, 0 bases remained unmatched. The CDR3 has 13 amino acids. Germline V gene data show CDR1 as ENHRY and CDR2 as SYGVKD. The CDR3 DNA sequence: TGTGCCATCAGTGAGTCGACAGGGTACGAGCAGTACTTC. Amino acids: CAISESTGYEQYF.

V usage is TRBV7-3 and J usage is TRBJ2-2; D possibly corresponds to TRBD1 (5 bases). This CDR3 contains 13 residues. Per germline, CDR1 SGHTA and CDR2 FQGTGA. Trimming removed 2 bases from V and 8 bases from J, with 9 bases in between. CDR3 protein: CASSLQGSGELFF. The CDR3 DNA reads TGTGCCAGCAGCTTACAGGGATCTGGGGAGCTGTTTTTT.

This chain links TRBV6-6 with TRBJ1-1; 8 positions agree with TRBD1. There are 14 residues in the CDR3. CDR1 MNHNY and CDR2 SVGAGI come from the germline V gene (reference sequence). The J segment lost 6 bases and the V segment lost 2 bases, leaving 5 bases of the junction unmatched. The CDR3 is CASSYRGQEPEAFF. The CDR3 DNA is TGTGCCAGCAGTTACCGGGGACAGGAACCTGAAGCTTTCTTT.

The V call is TRBV19, the J call TRBJ2-5, with 10 nucleotides matching TRBD1. Per germline, CDR1 LNHDA and CDR2 SQIVND (reference sequence). The CDR3 length is 15 residues. V trimming: 5 bases; J trimming: 2 bases; junction bases outside the gene matches: 5. The CDR3 DNA reads as TGTGCCAGTAGTCCAGGACAGGGGGGGCAAGAGACCCAGTACTTC. It is translated as CASSPGQGGQETQYF. The complete variable domain, with remaining parts taken from reference TRBV19 and TRBJ2-5, reads DGGITQSPKYLFRKEGQNVTLSCEQNLNHDAMYWYRQDPGQGLRLIYYSQIVNDFQKGDIAEGYSVSREKKESFPLTVTSAQKNPTAFYLCASSPGQGGQETQYFGPGTRLLVL.

CDR3: CASSSLQGTDTQYF. The CDR3 DNA reads TGTGCCAGCAGTTCCCTCCAGGGAACAGATACGCAGTATTTT. This sequence joins TRBV27 and TRBJ2-3; TRBD1 is a possible D gene (5 bases). This CDR3 comprises 14 residues. Per germline, CDR1 MNHEY and CDR2 SMNVEV (reference sequence). Between the trimmed V and J ends, which lost 4 bases and 3 bases, there was a span of 11 bases.

The chain recombines TRBV7-2 with TRBJ2-1; TRBD1 aligns across 9 bases. Germline CDR1 is SGHTA and CDR2 is FQGNSA. Trimming at V came to 5 bases and at J to 6 bases, leaving 8 bases not matched to a gene. The CDR3 runs 15 residues. The CDR3 spells CASSIWGQGGNEQFF. The CDR3 bases are TGTGCCAGCAGCATATGGGGACAGGGTGGCAATGAGCAGTTCTTC.

The rearrangement links TRBV28 to TRBJ1-2; tentative D call: TRBD1 (6 bases). CDR1 is MDHEN, CDR2 SYDVKM, per germline. CDR3 length: 13 amino acids. Trimming took 3 bases from V and 8 from J, leaving 13 bases between them. DNA for the CDR3: TGTGCCAGCAGTTTTCAGGGGTTCCGCGGCTACACCTTC. Translation gives CASSFQGFRGYTF.

As regards this clone: The CDR3 end shows no conserved phenylalanine or tryptophan, and so a read error is likely. This chain joins TRBV6-5 and TRBJ1-5, with D perhaps matching TRBD1 (6 bases). The germline V gene has CDR1 MNHEY and CDR2 SVGAGI. The CDR3 totals 12 residues. Trimming took 6 bases from V and 5 from J, leaving 8 bases between them. The CDR3: CASSPGDQPQHL. CDR3 in DNA: TGTGCCAGCAGCCCAGGGGATCAGCCCCAGCATCTT.

Comment on this clone: Other DNA sequences in the same sample also yield this CDR3. V and J are TRBV9 and TRBJ2-3; TRBD1 might be the D (6 bases). Germline CDR1 and CDR2: SGDLS and YYNGEE. The CDR3 has 13 amino acids. V lost 0 bases to trimming and J lost 5 bases, with 7 bases between them. This CDR3 reads CASSVGGGDTQYF. The CDR3 region has the DNA TGTGCCAGCAGCGTAGGAGGGGGAGATACGCAGTATTTT.

This clone showed up just a few times. The V gene is TRBV11-2, the J gene TRBJ1-1; a weak D match, TRBD1 (6 bases). V was pared by 5 bases and J by 1 base, with 14 bases between. Looked up from germline, CDR1 is SGHAT and CDR2 is FQNNGV. CDR3 length equals 15 residues. The CDR3 reads CASSLLTGSNTEAFF. For the CDR3, the DNA is TGTGCCAGCAGCCTATTGACAGGTTCGAACACTGAAGCTTTCTTT.

This chain joins TRBV5-5 and TRBJ1-6; D is unresolved. The CDR3 sequence is 16 residues long. CDR1 is SGHKS and CDR2 is YYEKEE in the germline V gene (reference sequence). The V end was cut by 0 bases, the J end by 1 base, with 8 bases between. The CDR3 DNA reads as TGTGCCAGCAGCTTGGCCCTGGAGTCCTATAATTCACCCCTCCACTTT. It yields the protein CASSLALESYNSPLHF.

This clone occurred once. The chain recombines TRBV2 with TRBJ2-5; D is possibly TRBD2 (6 bases). Trimming left V 4 bases short and J 4 bases short, with 13 bases between. Germline V CDR1 and CDR2: SNHLY, FYNNEI. The CDR3 is made up of 14 amino acids. The CDR3 sequence is CASSVKRLGETQYF. DNA of the CDR3: TGTGCCAGCAGTGTAAAGAGACTAGGAGAGACCCAGTACTTC.

Concerning this clone itself: Germline and junction disagree at one end, which may indicate a read error. V gene TRBV7-9 combines with J gene TRBJ1-2; possible D gene TRBD1, 5 bases. Germline V gene lookup returns CDR1 SEHNR and CDR2 FQNEAQ (reference sequence). The CDR3 length is 12 residues. In DNA form, the CDR3 reads TGTTCCAGCAGTGGGGACTCCCAGGGCTACACCTTC. Its protein product is CSSSGDSQGYTF.

V gene TRBV7-3 combines with J gene TRBJ2-7; perhaps TRBD2 as D (5 bases). Trimming took off 1 base at V and 0 bases at J, with 7 bases between the two ends. Germline loops: CDR1 SGHTA, CDR2 FQGTGA. The length of the CDR3 is 14 residues. The DNA of the CDR3 is TGTGCCAGCAGCTTAAGCGGAGGCTCCTACGAGCAGTACTTC. This encodes CASSLSGGSYEQYF. The full variable domain, rest sourced from reference TRBV7-3 and TRBJ2-7, is GAGVSQTPSNKVTEKGKYVELRCDPISGHTALYWYRQSLGQGPEFLIYFQGTGAADDSGLPNDRFFAVRPEGSVSTLKIQRTERGDSAVYLCASSLSGGSYEQYFGPGTRLTVT.

This chain's CDR3 is CASSSGLAGVREQYF. In DNA, the CDR3 is TGTGCCAGCAGCTCGGGACTAGCGGGGGTGCGCGAGCAGTACTTC. The rearrangement links TRBV7-9 to TRBJ2-7; 14 nucleotides match TRBD2. The CDR3 contains 15 residues. The germline CDR1 and CDR2 sequences are SEHNR and FQNEAQ (reference sequence). The V segment lost 4 bases and the J segment 6 bases; nucleotides outside the gene matches: 5.

CDR3 region: CASSVVLQAGELFF. CDR3 DNA: TGTGCCAGCAGCGTAGTACTCCAAGCCGGGGAGCTGTTTTTT. V gene TRBV9 combines with J gene TRBJ2-2; D is unresolved. V lost 0 bases and J 6 bases, leaving 9 bases between the germline ends. The V gene's germline CDR1 is SGDLS and CDR2 YYNGEE. This CDR3 is built from 14 residues.

The chain employs TRBV5-1 and TRBJ2-1; no reliable D call. With 0 bases removed from V and 8 bases from J, the gap between germline ends came to 6 bases. CDR3 size: 12 residues. Germline V gives CDR1 SGHRS, CDR2 YFSETQ. The CDR3 bases are TGCGCCAGCAGCTTGGTCCCCGATGAGCAGTTCTTC. It encodes CASSLVPDEQFF. The whole variable domain, filled in from reference TRBV5-1 and TRBJ2-1, reads KAGVTQTPRYLIKTRGQQVTLSCSPISGHRSVSWYQQTPGQGLQFLFEYFSETQRNKGNFPGRFSGRQFSNSRSEMNVSTLELGDSALYLCASSLVPDEQFFGPGTRLTVL.